Listed here are 21 T cell receptor beta chains from one sample, sequenced in a study of CD8+CD57+ T cells in acquired aplastic anemia. Individuals selected for sequencing had exhibited CD8+CD57+ cell expansion on flow cytometry. Genomic DNA acted as the template from which TCR beta VDJ combination and CDR3 sequence profiling were carried out. TCRdb re-analysed the reads in MiXCR, keeping a single row per CDR3 protein. The data show over 150,000 distinct CDR3 sequences, about 52% seen once. The specimen was sorted CD4+, CD8+, or CD8+CD57+ T cells (not recorded which) from PBMCs. These receptors originate from a human donor with aplastic anemia.

The gene calls are TRBV2 and TRBJ1-5; 7 bases fit TRBD1. Germline V gene lookup returns CDR1 SNHLY and CDR2 FYNNEI. CDR3 size: 14 residues. J lost 7 bases, V lost 4 bases, and 7 bases had no gene match. DNA for the CDR3: TGTGCCAGCAGTGGAAATACAGGGGACCAGCCCCAGCATTTT. This sequence encodes CASSGNTGDQPQHF. Based on the CDR3 plus reference TRBV2 and TRBJ1-5, the full variable domain is EPEVTQTPSHQVTQMGQEVILRCVPISNHLYFYWYRQILGQKVEFLVSFYNNEISEKSEIFDDQFSVERPDGSNFTLKIRSTKLEDSAMYFCASSGNTGDQPQHFGDGTRLSIL.

V gene TRBV24-1 combines with J gene TRBJ1-2, with D possibly being TRBD1 (5 bases). This CDR3 is built from 17 residues. The ends were cut back, 0 bases at V and 4 bases at J, with 17 bases in the middle. Germline V gene data show CDR1 as KGHDR and CDR2 as SFDVKD. The CDR3 bases are TGTGCCACCAGTGATTTGTCGGGGCCCGAGCCTTTCTATGGCTACACCTTC. Translation: CATSDLSGPEPFYGYTF.

The rearrangement links TRBV29-1 to TRBJ2-7, with 10 bases identical to TRBD2. This CDR3 region has 16 residues. Germline lookup yields CDR1 SQVTM and CDR2 ANQGSEA. V was pared by 6 bases and J by 4 bases, with 15 bases of the junction left unmatched. The CDR3 DNA sequence: TGCAGCGTAGCTACCCCGGTAGGACTAGCGGTTTACGAGCAGTACTTC. It yields the protein CSVATPVGLAVYEQYF.

The CDR3 here is CASNYPGYNEQFF. The DNA for the CDR3 is TGTGCCAGTAATTATCCAGGGTACAATGAGCAGTTCTTC. This chain joins TRBV2 and TRBJ2-1; perhaps TRBD1 as D (5 bases). Trimming removed 9 bases at V and 4 bases at J, with 13 bases between. This CDR3 is 13 amino acids long. The germline V gene encodes CDR1 SNHLY and CDR2 FYNNEI.

In the case of this clonotype: This may be a read error: a much more frequent sequence differs by one nucleotide. The genes are TRBV11-1 and TRBJ2-1, with D perhaps matching TRBD1 or TRBD2 (6 bases each). CDR3 length: 16 residues. CDR1 is SGHAT, CDR2 FQDESV, per germline (reference sequence). Deletions cut 1 base from V and 5 bases from J, with 15 bases between. CDR3 region: CASSLGGAGSHNEQFF. The DNA for the CDR3 is TGTGCCAGCAGCTTAGGGGGGGCGGGTTCCCACAATGAGCAGTTCTTC.

Notes on this clonotype: A much larger clone lies a single base off, so this may be a read error. The chain links TRBV12-5 to TRBJ2-5; 14 bases are shared with TRBD2. With the DNA end fitting TRBJ2-1 better, the J assignment may be wrong. The CDR3 runs to 14 residues. CDR1 is LGHNT, CDR2 FRNRAP, per germline. The CDR3 region has the DNA TGTGCTAGTGGTGGGACTAGCGGGGGTAGTGAGCAGTTCTTC. It encodes CASGGTSGGSEQFF.

J is TRBJ2-5 and V is TRBV20-1; D may be TRBD2 (5 bases). V lost 1 base and J 5 bases, leaving 14 bases between the germline ends. The V gene's germline CDR1 is DFQATT and CDR2 SNEGSKA (reference sequence). This CDR3 is built from 14 residues. The CDR3 region is CSARADSQRETQYF. The DNA of the CDR3 is TGCAGTGCTAGAGCGGACTCTCAGCGGGAGACCCAGTACTTC.

This clonotype was observed at least ten times. The chain employs TRBV12-3 or TRBV12-4 and TRBJ2-1; D remains unclear. V lost 6 bases, J lost 7 bases, and 10 bases lay in between. The CDR3 has 12 amino acids. The CDR3 sequence: CASSSDNNEQFF. CDR3 nucleotides: TGTGCCAGCAGCTCAGACAATAATGAGCAGTTCTTC.

Ten or more counts support this clonotype. The V gene is TRBV5-5, the J gene TRBJ2-7; D call uncertain. CDR1 and CDR2 (germline): SGHKS, YYEKEE (reference sequence). Trimming took off 0 bases at V and 0 bases at J, with 7 bases between the two ends. The CDR3 is 14 amino acids. This CDR3 is CASSLGISSYEQYF. Here the CDR3 DNA reads TGTGCCAGCAGCTTGGGGATCTCCTCCTACGAGCAGTACTTC.

The genes are TRBV7-6 and TRBJ1-6; 10 bases match TRBD1. V lost 8 bases and J lost 10; bases outside the gene matches: 14. The CDR3 is made up of 16 amino acids. Germline V gene lookup returns CDR1 SGHVS and CDR2 FNYEAQ. The CDR3 loop reads CASGAVTGGGWSPLHF. The CDR3 bases are TGTGCCAGCGGCGCCGTGACAGGGGGCGGGTGGTCACCCCTCCACTTT.

The chain is built from TRBV2 and TRBJ2-7; unclear D gene. The CDR3 totals 13 residues. The germline CDR1 and CDR2 sequences are SNHLY and FYNNEI. The CDR3 DNA is TGCGCCAGCAGTGAAAACAGATCCTACGAGCAGTACGTC. Protein: CASSENRSYEQYV.

The rearrangement joins TRBV24-1 to TRBJ2-2; a possible D gene is TRBD1 (5 bases). The germline CDR1 and CDR2 sequences are KGHDR and SFDVKD. Trimming left V 11 bases short and J 5 bases short, with 11 bases between. CDR3 length: 12 amino acids. In nucleotides, the CDR3 is TGTGCCAGCCGACAGAATACCGGGGAGCTGTTTTTT. It is translated as CASRQNTGELFF.

The chain employs TRBV20-1 and TRBJ2-5; D possibly uses TRBD1 or TRBD2 (6 bases each). CDR3 length: 14 residues. The germline gives CDR1 DFQATT, CDR2 SNEGSKA (reference sequence). Trimming pared 0 bases from V and 2 bases from J, leaving 10 bases between. The CDR3 DNA reads as TGCAGTGCTAGAGACGGGGGCCCACAAGAGACCCAGTACTTC. Protein: CSARDGGPQETQYF.

The chain links TRBV6-1 to TRBJ1-1; D is undetermined. V lost 0 bases and J 0 bases, leaving 8 bases between the germline ends. The length of the CDR3 is 15 residues. In germline, CDR1 is MNHNS, CDR2 SASEGT. The CDR3 coding sequence is TGTGCCAGCAGTGAAGCGAAACTTATGAACACTGAAGCTTTCTTT. Its translation: CASSEAKLMNTEAFF.

Ten or more counts support this clonotype. V and J are TRBV6-1 and TRBJ1-5; D is unresolved. V shed 5 bases and J shed 7 bases, with 12 bases lying between them. Germline V gives CDR1 MNHNS, CDR2 SASEGT. The CDR3 contains 13 residues. Here the CDR3 DNA reads TGTGCCAGCAGTCCCGGGATCGGGCAGCCCCAGCATTTT. It specifies CASSPGIGQPQHF.

This clonotype was recorded at least ten times. This chain joins TRBV4-1 and TRBJ2-1, with 8 nucleotides matching TRBD2. V lost 3 bases and J lost 10; bases outside the gene matches: 8. There are 14 residues in the CDR3. The germline CDR1 and CDR2 sequences are MGHRA and YSYEKL. This CDR3 reads CASSHPSGGGEQFF. The CDR3 coding sequence is TGCGCCAGCAGCCACCCCTCGGGGGGGGGGGAGCAGTTCTTC.

The table lists this clonotype with many counts. This chain's CDR3 is CASSLTEGDTEAFF. The DNA of the CDR3 is TGTGCCAGCAGTCTAACCGAAGGGGACACTGAAGCTTTCTTT. This chain connects TRBV11-2 to TRBJ1-1, with a weak D call TRBD1 (5 bases). The CDR3 is 14 residues long. The V gene's germline CDR1 is SGHAT and CDR2 FQNNGV. V dropped 6 bases and J dropped 3 bases, with 14 bases sitting between them.

The table lists this clonotype with many counts. The gene calls are TRBV6-1 and TRBJ1-5; 9 nucleotides align to TRBD1. The germline CDR1 and CDR2 sequences are MNHNS and SASEGT. The CDR3 sequence is 14 residues long. Trimming took 5 bases from V and 4 from J; bases not matched to a gene: 3. This CDR3 reads CASSRTGENQPQHF. CDR3 bases: TGTGCCAGCAGTCGGACAGGGGAGAATCAGCCCCAGCATTTT.

The chain joins TRBV11-2 to TRBJ2-1; D is unresolved. Germline V gene data show CDR1 as SGHAT and CDR2 as FQNNGV. Trimming took off 5 bases at V and 2 bases at J, with 10 bases between the two ends. CDR3 length: 14 amino acids. The CDR3 here is CASSTWTAYNEQFF. CDR3 sequence (DNA): TGTGCCAGCAGCACCTGGACCGCCTACAATGAGCAGTTCTTC. The full variable domain, rest sourced from reference TRBV11-2 and TRBJ2-1, is EAGVAQSPRYKIIEKRQSVAFWCNPISGHATLYWYQQILGQGPKLLIQFQNNGVVDDSQLPKDRFSAERLKGVDSTLKIQPAKLEDSAVYLCASSTWTAYNEQFFGPGTRLTVL.

The chain uses TRBV29-1 and TRBJ1-1; D perhaps matches TRBD1 (5 bases). V was clipped by 5 bases and J by 3 bases, with 13 bases between them. Germline assignment: CDR1 SQVTM and CDR2 ANQGSEA. The length of the CDR3 is 13 residues. The CDR3 sequence: CSVSPGGDTEAFF. The CDR3 region has the DNA TGCAGCGTTTCTCCTGGGGGAGACACTGAAGCTTTCTTT.

V gene TRBV30 combines with J gene TRBJ1-2; the match to TRBD1 covers 10 bases. This CDR3 has 12 amino acids. The germline CDR1 and CDR2 sequences are GTSNPN and SVGIG (reference sequence). The junction had 4 bases not matched to a gene; V was cut back by 4 bases and J by 8 bases. The CDR3 nucleotides are TGTGCCTGGACGGGACAGGGGATCGGCTACACCTTC. Encoded protein: CAWTGQGIGYTF.